This note documents a single T cell receptor (beta chain) sequence. Its recognized antigen is unknown. No base-level quality is on record; no much larger clone is a single base apart. Sequences MNHEY (CDR1) and SMNVEV (CDR2) are obtained from the germline V gene (reference sequence). V lost 5 bases and J lost 4 bases; the stretch between them is 14 bases long. The CDR3 runs 14 amino acids, cysteine and phenylalanine included. Here the CDR3 DNA is all that survives: 42 bases in frame from base 1. This sample was included in a study of blood T cells in healthy people across ages (dated by TCRdb to the mid-2010s). Background on the whole study: In model experiments, template switching captured roughly one uniquely barcoded TCR beta cDNA molecule for every two T cells. Four age groups were formed from the donors: young (average approximately 16 years), middle-aged (roughly 38), aged (approximately 60) and long-lived (roughly 88). Age-related changes in TCR beta repertoire diversity were measured in the study by deep sequencing normalized with unique cDNA molecular identifiers. For two donors (one aged 18 to 30 and one aged 80 or older), the study analyzed two additional independent replicas of 1 million unique cDNA reads from the same blood draw. What the study reported, not specific to this receptor: The CMV infection status of donors was not known, potentially confounding age-related changes in expanded clonotypes. Compared with the aged group, more naive CD4+ T cells, fewer expanded clones and increased TCR diversity were shown by the long-lived group, suggesting age selection. Total diversity estimates from one million sequenced T cells were considered lower bounds and underestimates. Since profiling was done on bulk unsorted PBMCs, naive and antigen-experienced compartments could not be conclusively compared. Observed TCR beta diversity per million T cells fell roughly linearly with age, and a significant reduction was already apparent by age about 38. There was a strong correlation between observed TCR beta diversity and the percentage of naive T cells measured by flow cytometry.

Systemically healthy Caucasian individuals from Russia, approximately 39 in total and aged about 6 to 100 years, were included as donors. Each donor gave approximately 9.4 milliliters of peripheral blood, drawn into EDTA-treated Vacutainer tubes. PBMCs were isolated by Ficoll-Paque density-gradient centrifugation, with at least 6 million obtained per sample. Total RNA, at least 6 micrograms per sample, was extracted from PBMCs with Trizol reagent. Naive CD45RAhigh/CD27high T cell percentages were measured by flow cytometry on a PBMC aliquot from every donor. Receptor libraries were prepared by 5' RACE. The reads were generated on an Illumina HiSeq 2500. A second PCR of about 6 to 12 cycles was run with a J-beta primer mix and a sample-barcoded 5' primer. A unique molecular identifier was introduced onto each TCR beta cDNA molecule by a template-switch 5' adaptor carrying 12 random nucleotides. Each sample yielded at least 2.5 million CDR3-containing paired-end reads. First-strand cDNA was synthesized from all RNA with the Mint cDNA synthesis kit, primed by a TRBC-specific oligonucleotide. All cDNA was treated with uracil-DNA glycosylase and then went through a first 18-cycle PCR with the universal primers M1SS and BC2_uni_R. Turning to the authors' computational methods: For normalization, 1 million high-quality reads were randomly selected from each sample, with every read carrying a distinct molecular identifier. Instead of being binned into consensus sequences, reads with shared molecular identifiers were discarded. MiTCR, set to a Q25 quality threshold and the strictest error-elimination algorithm, was used for CDR3 identification, clonotype clustering and error correction. A nonparametric unseen species model with Euler transformation was used to estimate a lower bound on total TCR beta diversity. TCRdb took the public reads, trimmed them with fastp at Q25, ran MiXCR for clone calling and kept in-frame beta chains. Rows with one shared CDR3 protein collapse into an entry with the most common genes and DNA. The V and J calls, along with clone size, are taken from TCRdb and not from the paper's own processing. The table for this sample lists approximately 780,000 distinct CDR3 sequences; around 25% of them were counted only once. The ten most abundant clones make up about 2.9% of the sample.

These data were likewise used in another study, on T cells of mothers and their children. In that second paper, the authors write: The donors were nine systemically healthy Caucasian individuals, made up of three mothers and their six children. cDNA synthesis used all of the extracted RNA, with around 1.4 ug of RNA in each 15 ul reaction. Sample barcodes and 2-4 random nucleotides were added via the M1S primer in the second PCR. Each mother yielded over 8.5 million TCR beta CDR3 reads and each child about 3 million reads. Thymic selection shapes the output of TCR recombination in a similar way in related and unrelated pairs, and inherited differences have a minor effect. Normalized repertoire overlap was always slightly but never significantly higher in related than unrelated mother-child pairs. No persistent microchimeric T cell clones were detected, at a sensitivity of roughly 93 clones per million clonotypes. In the study, deep NGS was used to compare the TCR beta repertoires of mothers and children, and features distinguishing related mother-child pairs from unrelated individuals were sought. The mean age was roughly 36 +/- 4 years for the mothers and about 12 +/- 4 years for the children. After adapters were ligated using NEBNext reagents, the libraries underwent 100+100 nt paired-end sequencing on an Illumina HiSeq 2000. Mother and child libraries were prepared a month apart and sequenced in separate runs to prevent cross-contamination. For each donor, between about 500,000 and 2,000,000 distinct TCR beta clonotypes were identified. Naive TCR beta clonotypes were estimated from low-frequency clonotypes matched to each donor's FACS-determined naive share, without sorting.

This receptor was taken from a boy between 10 and 17 years old in good health. The source material was blood. The rearrangement combines TRBV27 with TRBJ1-2, with TRBD1 tentatively as D gene (5 bases match). The sequence in DNA is TGTGCCAGCAGTCCCGGGGCCTCCTTCTATGGCTACACCTTC. Its product reads: CASSPGASFYGYTF.